The present T cell receptor (beta chain) was sequenced within a study of cytomegalovirus exposure and HLA in healthy donors. Study-level points and caveats: Available immune exposure information covered CMV serostatus only.

CDR1 MDHEN and CDR2 SYDVKM come from the germline V gene. The CDR3 has 14 residues. Each donor was nominally healthy when sampled (though unrecorded immune exposures were likely). Of note for this clone: Its antigen is unidentified. The junction does not match germline at one end; this may be a read error.

The study ran its PCR with 60 Vbeta and 13 Jbeta primers. Assay: immunoSEQ multiplex PCR; the TCRdb copy retains only in-frame clones and omits some. This sample has 200,000 to 250,000 clones; roughly 75% occur once, and the top ten carry approximately 1.7%. This sequence was found in a woman aged 30 to 39 in good health and CMV-seronegative. The V call is TRBV28, the J call TRBJ2-1; TRBD2 is a possible D gene (7 bases). The specimen was PBMCs. CDR3 coding DNA: TGTGCCAGCAGACTGGGGGGGCGGTTCAATGGGCAGTTCTTC. Translated: CASRLGGRFNGQFF.